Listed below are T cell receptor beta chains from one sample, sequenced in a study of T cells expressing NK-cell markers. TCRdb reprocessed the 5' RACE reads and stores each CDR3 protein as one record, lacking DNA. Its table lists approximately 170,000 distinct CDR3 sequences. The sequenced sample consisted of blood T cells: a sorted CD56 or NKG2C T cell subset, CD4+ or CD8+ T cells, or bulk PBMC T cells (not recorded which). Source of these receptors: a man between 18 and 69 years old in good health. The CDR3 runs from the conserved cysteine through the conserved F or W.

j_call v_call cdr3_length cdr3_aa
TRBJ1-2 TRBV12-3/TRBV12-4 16 CASSEFRDSLNYGYTF
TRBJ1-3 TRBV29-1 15 CSVVPGQDSGNTIYF
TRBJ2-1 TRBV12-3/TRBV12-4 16 CASTRRLDRIYNEQFF
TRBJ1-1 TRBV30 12 CAWSPYSVEAFF
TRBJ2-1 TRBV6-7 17 CASSYSIGSGVIDEQFF
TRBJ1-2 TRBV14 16 CASSQGKTGRDYGYTF
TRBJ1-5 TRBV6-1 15 CASSDNKRGNQPQHF
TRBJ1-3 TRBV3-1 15 CASSQLEYSGNTIYF
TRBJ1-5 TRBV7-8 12 CASSLAGEPQHF
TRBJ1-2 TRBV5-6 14 CASSLDPGGYGYTF
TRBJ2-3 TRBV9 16 CASSVAPLGGTDTQYF
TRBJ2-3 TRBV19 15 CASTPGSLERDTQYF
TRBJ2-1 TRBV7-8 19 CASSLGSGGLLSSYNEQFF
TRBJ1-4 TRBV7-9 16 CASSPLPGHWGEKLFF
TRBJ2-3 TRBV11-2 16 CASSLAPRGAYDTQYF
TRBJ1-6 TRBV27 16 CASSSLISSYNSPLHF
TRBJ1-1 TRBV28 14 CASSPGQGYAEAFF
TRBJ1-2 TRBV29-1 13 CSVTPTGKDGYTF
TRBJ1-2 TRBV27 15 CASSLSVAGSYGYTF
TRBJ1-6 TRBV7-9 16 CASSSQQGGHNSPLHF
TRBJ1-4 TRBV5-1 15 CASSGTGGENEKLFF
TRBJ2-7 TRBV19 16 CASSIDGGTGDYEQYF
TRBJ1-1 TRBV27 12 CASSTGGVEAFF
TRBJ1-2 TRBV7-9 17 CASSLGGAYGKIYGYTF
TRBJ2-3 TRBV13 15 CASSPAGTSGDTQYF
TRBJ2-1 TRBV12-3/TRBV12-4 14 CASSFPGVYNEQFF
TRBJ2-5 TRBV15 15 CATSRDDQGRQTQYF
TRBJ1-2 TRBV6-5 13 CASSLQGAYGYTF
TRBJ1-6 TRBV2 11 CASSDYSPLHF
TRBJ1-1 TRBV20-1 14 CSARLDRGGTEAFF
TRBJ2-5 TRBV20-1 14 CSALNDREEETQYF
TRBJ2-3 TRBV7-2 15 CASSYFLGGTDTQYF
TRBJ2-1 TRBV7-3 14 CASSSSGGVGEQFF
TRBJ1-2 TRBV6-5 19 CASSSGEGQKPVGLYGYTF
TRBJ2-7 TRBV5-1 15 CASSLIEGSNYEQYF
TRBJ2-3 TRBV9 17 CASSVGSGGTSTDTQYF
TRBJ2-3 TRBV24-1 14 CATGGQGGTDTQYF
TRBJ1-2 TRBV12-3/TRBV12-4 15 CASSLDILPYYGYTF
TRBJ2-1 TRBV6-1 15 CASSDGGRPDNEQFF
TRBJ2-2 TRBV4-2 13 CASSQGVTGELFF
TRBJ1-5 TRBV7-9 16 CASSSDRGYSNQPQHF
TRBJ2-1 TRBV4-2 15 CASSPPGVVADEQFF
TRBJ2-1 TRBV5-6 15 CASSPVDRGGDEQFF
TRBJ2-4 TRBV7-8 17 CASSFQQGGVAKNIQYF
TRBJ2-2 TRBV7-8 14 CASSLPRDTGELFF
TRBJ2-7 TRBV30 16 CAWSLPRTGFSYEQYF
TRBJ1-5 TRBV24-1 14 CATSDQTGDQPQHF
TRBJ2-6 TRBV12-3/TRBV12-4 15 CASTPLDPGANVLTF
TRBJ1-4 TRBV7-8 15 CASSPEAVLNEKLFF
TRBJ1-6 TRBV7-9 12 CASSPSVSPLHF
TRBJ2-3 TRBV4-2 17 CASSLSRGLAYPDTQYF
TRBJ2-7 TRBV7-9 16 CASSLVIAGGRNEQYF